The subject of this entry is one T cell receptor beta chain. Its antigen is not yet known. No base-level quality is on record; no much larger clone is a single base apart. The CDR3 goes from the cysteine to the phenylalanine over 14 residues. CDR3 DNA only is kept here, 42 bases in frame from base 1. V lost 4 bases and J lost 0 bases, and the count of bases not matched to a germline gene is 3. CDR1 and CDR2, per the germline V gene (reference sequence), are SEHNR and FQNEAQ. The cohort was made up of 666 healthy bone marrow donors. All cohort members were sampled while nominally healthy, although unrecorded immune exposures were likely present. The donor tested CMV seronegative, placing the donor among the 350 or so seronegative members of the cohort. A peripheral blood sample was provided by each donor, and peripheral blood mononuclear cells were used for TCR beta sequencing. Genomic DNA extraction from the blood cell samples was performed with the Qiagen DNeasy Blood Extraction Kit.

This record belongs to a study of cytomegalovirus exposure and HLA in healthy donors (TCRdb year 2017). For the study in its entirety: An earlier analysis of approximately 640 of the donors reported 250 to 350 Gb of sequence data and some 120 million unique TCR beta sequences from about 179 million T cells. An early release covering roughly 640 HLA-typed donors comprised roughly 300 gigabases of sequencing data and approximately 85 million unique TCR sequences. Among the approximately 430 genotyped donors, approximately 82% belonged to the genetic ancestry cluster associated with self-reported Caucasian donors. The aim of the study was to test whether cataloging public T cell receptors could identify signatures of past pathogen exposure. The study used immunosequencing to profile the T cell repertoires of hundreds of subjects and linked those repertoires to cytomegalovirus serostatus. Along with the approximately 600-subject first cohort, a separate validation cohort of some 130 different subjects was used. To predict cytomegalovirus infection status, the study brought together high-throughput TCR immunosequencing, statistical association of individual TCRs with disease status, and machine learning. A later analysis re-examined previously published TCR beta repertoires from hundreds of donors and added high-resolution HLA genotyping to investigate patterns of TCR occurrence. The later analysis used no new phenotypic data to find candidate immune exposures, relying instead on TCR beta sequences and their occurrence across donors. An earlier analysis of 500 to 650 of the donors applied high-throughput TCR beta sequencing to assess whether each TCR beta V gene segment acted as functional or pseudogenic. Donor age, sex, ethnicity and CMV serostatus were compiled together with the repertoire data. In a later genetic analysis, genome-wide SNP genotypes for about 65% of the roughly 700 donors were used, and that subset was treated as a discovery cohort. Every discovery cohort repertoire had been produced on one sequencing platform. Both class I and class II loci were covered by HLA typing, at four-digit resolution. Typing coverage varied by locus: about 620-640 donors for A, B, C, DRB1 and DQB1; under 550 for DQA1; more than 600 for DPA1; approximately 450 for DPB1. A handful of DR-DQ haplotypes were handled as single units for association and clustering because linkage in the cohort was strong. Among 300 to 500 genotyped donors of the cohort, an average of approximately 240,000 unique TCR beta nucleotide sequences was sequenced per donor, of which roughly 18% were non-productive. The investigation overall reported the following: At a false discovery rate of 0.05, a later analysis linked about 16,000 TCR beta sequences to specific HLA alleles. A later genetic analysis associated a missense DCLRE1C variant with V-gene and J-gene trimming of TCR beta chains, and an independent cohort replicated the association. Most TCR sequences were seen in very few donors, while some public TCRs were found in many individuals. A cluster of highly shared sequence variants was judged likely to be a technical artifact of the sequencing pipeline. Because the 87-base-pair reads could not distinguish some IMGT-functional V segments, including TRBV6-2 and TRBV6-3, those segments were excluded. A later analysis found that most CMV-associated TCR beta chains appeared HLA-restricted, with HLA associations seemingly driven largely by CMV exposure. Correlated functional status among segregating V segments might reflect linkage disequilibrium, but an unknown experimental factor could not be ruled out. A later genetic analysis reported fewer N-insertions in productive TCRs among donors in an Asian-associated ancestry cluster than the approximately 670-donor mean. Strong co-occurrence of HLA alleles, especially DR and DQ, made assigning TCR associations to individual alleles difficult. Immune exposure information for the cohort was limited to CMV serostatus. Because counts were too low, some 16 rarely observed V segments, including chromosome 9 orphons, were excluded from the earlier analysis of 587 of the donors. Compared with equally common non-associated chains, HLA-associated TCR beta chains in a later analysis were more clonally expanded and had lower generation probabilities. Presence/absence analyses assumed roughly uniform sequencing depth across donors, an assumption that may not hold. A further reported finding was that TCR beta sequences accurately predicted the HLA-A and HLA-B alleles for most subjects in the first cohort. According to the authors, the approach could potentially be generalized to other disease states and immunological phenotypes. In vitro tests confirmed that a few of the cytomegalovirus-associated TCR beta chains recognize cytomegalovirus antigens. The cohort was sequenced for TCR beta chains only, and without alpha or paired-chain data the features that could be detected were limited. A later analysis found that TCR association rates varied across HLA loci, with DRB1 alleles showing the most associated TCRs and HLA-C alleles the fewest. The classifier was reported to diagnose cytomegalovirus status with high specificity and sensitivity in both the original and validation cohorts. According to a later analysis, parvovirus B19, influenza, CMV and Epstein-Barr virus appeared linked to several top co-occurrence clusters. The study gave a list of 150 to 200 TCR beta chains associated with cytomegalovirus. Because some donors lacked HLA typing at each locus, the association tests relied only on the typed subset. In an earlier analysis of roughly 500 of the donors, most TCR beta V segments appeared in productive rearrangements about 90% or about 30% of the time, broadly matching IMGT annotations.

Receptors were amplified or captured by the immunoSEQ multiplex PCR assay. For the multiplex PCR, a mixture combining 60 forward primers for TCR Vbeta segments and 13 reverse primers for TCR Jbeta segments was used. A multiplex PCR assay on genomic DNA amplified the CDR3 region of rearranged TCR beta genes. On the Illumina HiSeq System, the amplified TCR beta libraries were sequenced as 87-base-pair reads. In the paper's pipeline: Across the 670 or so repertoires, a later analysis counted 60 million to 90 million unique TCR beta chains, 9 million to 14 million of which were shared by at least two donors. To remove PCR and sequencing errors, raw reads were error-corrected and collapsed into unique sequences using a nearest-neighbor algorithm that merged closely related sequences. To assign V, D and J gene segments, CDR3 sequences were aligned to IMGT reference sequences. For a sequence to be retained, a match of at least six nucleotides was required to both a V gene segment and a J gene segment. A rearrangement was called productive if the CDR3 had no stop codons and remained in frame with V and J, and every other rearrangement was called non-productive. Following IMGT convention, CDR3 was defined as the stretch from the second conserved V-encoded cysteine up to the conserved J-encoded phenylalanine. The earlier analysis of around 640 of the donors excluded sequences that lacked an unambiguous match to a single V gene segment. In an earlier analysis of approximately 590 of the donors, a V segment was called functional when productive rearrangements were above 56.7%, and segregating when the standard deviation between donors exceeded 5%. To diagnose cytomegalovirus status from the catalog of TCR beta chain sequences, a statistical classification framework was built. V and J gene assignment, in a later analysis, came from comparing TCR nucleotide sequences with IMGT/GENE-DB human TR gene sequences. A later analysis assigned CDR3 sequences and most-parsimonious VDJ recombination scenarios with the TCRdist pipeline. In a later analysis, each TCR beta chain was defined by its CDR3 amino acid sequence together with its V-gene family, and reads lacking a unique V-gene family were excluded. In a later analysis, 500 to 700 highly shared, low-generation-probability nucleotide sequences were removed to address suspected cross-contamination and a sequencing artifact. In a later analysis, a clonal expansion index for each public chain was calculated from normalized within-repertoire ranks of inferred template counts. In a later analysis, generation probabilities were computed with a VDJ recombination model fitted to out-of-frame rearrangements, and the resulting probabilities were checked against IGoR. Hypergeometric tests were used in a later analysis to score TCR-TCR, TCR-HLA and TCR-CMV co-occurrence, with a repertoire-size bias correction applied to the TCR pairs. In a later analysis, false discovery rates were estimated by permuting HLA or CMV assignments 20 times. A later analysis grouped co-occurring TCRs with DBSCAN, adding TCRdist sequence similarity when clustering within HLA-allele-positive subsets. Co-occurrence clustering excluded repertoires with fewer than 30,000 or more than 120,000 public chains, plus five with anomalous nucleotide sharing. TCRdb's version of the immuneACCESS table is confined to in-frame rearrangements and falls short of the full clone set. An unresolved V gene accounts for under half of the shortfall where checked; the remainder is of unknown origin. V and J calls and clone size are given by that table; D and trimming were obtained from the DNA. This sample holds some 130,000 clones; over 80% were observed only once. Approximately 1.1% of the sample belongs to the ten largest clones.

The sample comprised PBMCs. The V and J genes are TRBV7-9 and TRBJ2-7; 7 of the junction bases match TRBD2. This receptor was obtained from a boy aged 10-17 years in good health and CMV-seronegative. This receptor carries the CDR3 CASSSGGVSYEQYF. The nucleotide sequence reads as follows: TGTGCCAGCAGCTCTGGGGGGGTCTCCTACGAGCAGTACTTC.